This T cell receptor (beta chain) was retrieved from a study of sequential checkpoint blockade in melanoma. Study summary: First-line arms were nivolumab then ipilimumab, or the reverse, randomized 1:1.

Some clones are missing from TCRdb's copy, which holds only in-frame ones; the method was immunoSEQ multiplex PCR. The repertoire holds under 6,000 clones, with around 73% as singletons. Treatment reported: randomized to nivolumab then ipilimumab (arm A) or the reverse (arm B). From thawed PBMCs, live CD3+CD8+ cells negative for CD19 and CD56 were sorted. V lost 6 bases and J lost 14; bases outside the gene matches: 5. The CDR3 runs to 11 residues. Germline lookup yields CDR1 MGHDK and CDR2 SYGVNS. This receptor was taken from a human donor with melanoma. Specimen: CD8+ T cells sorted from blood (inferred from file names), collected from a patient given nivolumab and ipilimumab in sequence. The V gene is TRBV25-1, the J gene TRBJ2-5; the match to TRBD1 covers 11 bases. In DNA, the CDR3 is TGTGCCAGCAGCAGGGACAGGGGGGTATACTTC. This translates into CASSRDRGVYF.